This TCR beta chain originates from a study of T cell responses to AZD1222 COVID-19 vaccine. CDR3 size: 17 residues. V trimming: 5 bases; J trimming: 10 bases; junction bases outside the gene matches: 11. Germline lookup yields CDR1 MNHNY and CDR2 SVGAGI (reference sequence). Libraries were prepared by immunoSEQ multiplex PCR; TCRdb keeps only in-frame clonotypes and omits some of them. This sample has roughly 87,000 clones; about nine tenths occur once, and the top ten carry about 7.1%. Study-wide points: Regions 160-218 and 743-854 dominated among vaccine-associated CD4 TCRs spanning spike. Mostly white British, mostly female donors; authors suggested clonal diversity may be underestimated.

A note on this clone: No antigen is known for it.

The sequence derives from an adult who received the AZD1222 COVID-19 vaccine. This specimen was peripheral blood, taken 28 days after the second AZD1222 dose. V and J are TRBV6-6 and TRBJ2-1; 16 bases are shared with TRBD2. The CDR3 region has the DNA TGTGCCAGCAGTCCGGGACTAGCGGGAGGGCCTCGACGCGAGCAGTTCTTC. This sequence encodes CASSPGLAGGPRREQFF.